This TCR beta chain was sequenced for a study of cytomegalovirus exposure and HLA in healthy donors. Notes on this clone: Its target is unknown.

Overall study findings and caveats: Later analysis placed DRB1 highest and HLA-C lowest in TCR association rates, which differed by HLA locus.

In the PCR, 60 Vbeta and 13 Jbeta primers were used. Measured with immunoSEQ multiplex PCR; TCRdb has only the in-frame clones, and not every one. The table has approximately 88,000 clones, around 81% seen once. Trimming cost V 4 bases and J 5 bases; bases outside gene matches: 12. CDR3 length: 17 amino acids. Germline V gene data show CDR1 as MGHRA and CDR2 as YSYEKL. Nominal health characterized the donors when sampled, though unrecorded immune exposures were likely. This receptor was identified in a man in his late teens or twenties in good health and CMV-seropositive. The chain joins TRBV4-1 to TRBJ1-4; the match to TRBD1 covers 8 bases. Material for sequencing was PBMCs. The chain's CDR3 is CASSRLRTGTGNEKLFF. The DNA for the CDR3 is TGCGCCAGCAGCCGCTTACGGACCGGGACAGGAAATGAAAAACTGTTTTTT.